Following are 32 T cell receptor beta chains from one sample sequenced in a study of T-cell reconstitution after alpha-beta-depleted transplantation in children. The TCRbeta library was prepared with unique molecular identifiers. MiXCR was run by TCRdb on the PCR reads, yielding one entry per CDR3 protein. The profile shows roughly 670,000 distinct CDR3 sequences, around 13% of them singletons. Sequencing used PBMCs, obtained before TCRalphabeta/CD19-depleted stem cell transplant. These receptors all stem from a girl aged 2 to 9 with congenital amegakaryocytic thrombocytopenia, due to receive a stem cell transplant.

This clonotype was recorded many times. The DNA of the CDR3 is TGCGCCAGCAGCCCAATAGGACAGGGAAGCTACAATGAGCAGTTCTTC. It translates to CASSPIGQGSYNEQFF. The chain employs TRBV5-1 and TRBJ2-1, with 8 bases matching TRBD1. The ends lost 4 bases at V and 3 bases at J; junction bases unmatched: 9. The germline gives CDR1 SGHRS, CDR2 YFSETQ. CDR3 length: 16 residues.

V gene TRBV6-1 combines with J gene TRBJ2-5, with D perhaps assigned TRBD1 or TRBD2 (6 bases each). Trimming took off 1 base at V and 4 bases at J, with 19 bases between the two ends. CDR3 length: 17 amino acids. The germline V gene has CDR1 MNHNS and CDR2 SASEGT. As DNA, the CDR3 is TGTGCCAGCAGTGAAGTGGGGGGCGCGACCTTCGGAGAGACCCAGTACTTC. Protein product: CASSEVGGATFGETQYF.

This chain links TRBV7-8 with TRBJ2-5, with 10 nucleotides matching TRBD2. This CDR3 contains 16 residues. In germline, CDR1 is SGHVS, CDR2 FQNEAQ. With 2 bases clipped from V and 3 bases from J, the junction kept 6 bases outside the gene matches. As DNA, the CDR3 is TGTGCCAGCAGCTTAAGGGCTAGCGGGAGAAAAGAGACCCAGTACTTC. It is translated as CASSLRASGRKETQYF.

This clonotype came up many times. The gene calls are TRBV12-3 or TRBV12-4 and TRBJ1-4; the D gene is possibly TRBD1 (5 bases). The CDR3 is made up of 13 amino acids. With 6 bases removed from V and 8 bases from J, the gap between germline ends came to 13 bases. CDR3 sequence reads: CASSPQGGEKLFF. In DNA, the CDR3 is TGTGCCAGCAGCCCTCAGGGAGGGGAAAAACTGTTTTTT.

The sample holds many counts of this clonotype. This chain connects TRBV9 to TRBJ2-1, with a weak D call TRBD2 (6 bases). Germline V gene sequence: CDR1 SGDLS, CDR2 YYNGEE. CDR3 length: 16 amino acids. V was shortened by 0 bases and J by 2 bases, with 12 bases between the two germline ends. Here the CDR3 reads CASSVGAGPTYNEQFF. The CDR3 nucleotides read TGTGCCAGCAGCGTAGGCGCGGGGCCGACCTACAATGAGCAGTTCTTC. Variable domain in full (rest from reference TRBV9 and TRBJ2-1): DSGVTQTPKHLITATGQRVTLRCSPRSGDLSVYWYQQSLDQGLQFLIQYYNGEERAKGNILERFSAQQFPDLHSELNLSSLELGDSALYFCASSVGAGPTYNEQFFGPGTRLTVL.

This clonotype has ten or more counts. The chain has TRBV29-1 and TRBJ2-1; D perhaps matches TRBD2 (6 bases). The CDR3 consists of 14 residues. The germline V and J ends were trimmed by 1 base and 4 bases, with 11 bases remaining between them. Germline V CDR1 and CDR2: SQVTM, ANQGSEA. The CDR3 reads CSVEGGGAYNEQFF. The DNA for the CDR3 is TGCAGCGTTGAAGGTGGCGGGGCTTACAATGAGCAGTTCTTC.

This clonotype occurred a few times. The CDR3: CASSGSQGFGTDTQYF. As DNA, the CDR3 is TGCGCCAGCAGTGGATCCCAGGGATTTGGCACAGATACGCAGTATTTT. V gene TRBV10-1 combines with J gene TRBJ2-3, with a tentative D call TRBD1 (5 bases). V was pared by 4 bases and J by 1 base, with 15 bases between. CDR1 WNHNN and CDR2 SYGVQD come from the germline V gene (reference sequence). The CDR3 covers 16 residues.

V and J are TRBV27 and TRBJ2-3; possibly TRBD2 for D (6 bases). CDR1 and CDR2 from the germline V gene are MNHEY and SMNVEV (reference sequence). V was clipped by 4 bases and J by 0 bases, with 14 bases between them. This CDR3 spans 16 amino acids. The CDR3 loop is CASSSGDGPSTDTQYF. For the CDR3, the DNA is TGTGCCAGCAGTTCGGGGGACGGCCCTAGCACAGATACGCAGTATTTT.

This clonotype was seen repeatedly, ten times or more. The chain carries TRBV20-1 and TRBJ2-1; 8 bases align to TRBD2. The CDR3 extends over 15 amino acids. The V and J ends lost 5 bases and 8 bases, in that order; junction bases with no gene match: 14. The germline V gene has CDR1 DFQATT and CDR2 SNEGSKA (reference sequence). This chain's CDR3 is CSAGFQVAGIYEQFF. For the CDR3, the DNA is TGCAGTGCTGGATTTCAGGTAGCGGGAATCTATGAGCAGTTCTTC.

This clonotype was picked up a small number of times. This chain connects TRBV5-1 to TRBJ2-5, with D hard to call. This CDR3 contains 16 residues. V was pared by 0 bases and J by 5 bases, with 17 bases between. The V gene's germline CDR1 is SGHRS and CDR2 YFSETQ. The CDR3 sequence is CASSLGSARMDETQYF. The CDR3 DNA reads as TGCGCCAGCAGCTTGGGATCGGCAAGAATGGATGAGACCCAGTACTTC.

Only a few counts were recorded for this clonotype. The chain employs TRBV12-3 or TRBV12-4 and TRBJ2-5; 10 nucleotides align to TRBD2. V was clipped by 5 bases and J by 7 bases; unmatched bases: 13. The CDR3 runs 16 residues. CDR3 amino acids: CASSVGLAVPYGTQYF. CDR3 bases: TGTGCCAGCAGTGTAGGACTAGCGGTTCCCTATGGGACCCAGTACTTC.

This clonotype occurred a few times. The chain is built from TRBV4-2 and TRBJ1-1; D is undetermined. The CDR3 extends over 14 amino acids. The germline V and J ends were trimmed by 2 bases and 1 base, with 8 bases remaining between them. Germline loops: CDR1 LGHNA, CDR2 YNFKEQ. CDR3: CASSQPQANTEAFF. The CDR3 coding sequence is TGTGCCAGCAGCCAACCACAAGCGAACACTGAAGCTTTCTTT.

The chain has TRBV7-2 and TRBJ1-2; D is unresolved. Germline V gene lookup returns CDR1 SGHTA and CDR2 FQGNSA. V shed 0 bases and J shed 7 bases, with 9 bases lying between them. The CDR3 loop spans 13 amino acids. This CDR3 is CASSLASSVGYTF. CDR3 sequence (DNA): TGTGCCAGCAGCTTAGCGAGCTCAGTTGGCTACACCTTC.

This clonotype was seen a handful of times. V gene TRBV20-1 combines with J gene TRBJ2-1; 9 bases map to TRBD2. J lost 0 bases, V lost 4 bases, and 10 bases had no gene match. This CDR3 comprises 17 residues. Germline V lookup: CDR1 DFQATT, CDR2 SNEGSKA (reference sequence). The CDR3 DNA reads TGCAGTGCTAACGGGGCTAGCGGGACCAGCTCCTACAATGAGCAGTTCTTC. It yields the protein CSANGASGTSSYNEQFF.

This clonotype came up many times. This rearrangement joins TRBV20-1 to TRBJ2-3; 7 nucleotides agree with TRBD2. V gave up 3 bases and J gave up 3 bases; unmatched junction bases: 6. CDR3 length equals 14 residues. Germline loops: CDR1 DFQATT, CDR2 SNEGSKA (reference sequence). The DNA for the CDR3 is TGCAGTGCTAGTCCACTAGCGAAAACAGATACGCAGTATTTT. It codes for CSASPLAKTDTQYF.

There are many counts of this clonotype. The chain couples TRBV29-1 to TRBJ2-7, with D unresolved. V was pared by 7 bases and J by 2 bases, with 15 bases between. Germline CDR1 is SQVTM and CDR2 is ANQGSEA. The CDR3 is 13 amino acids. The CDR3 DNA is TGCAGCGCCCTAAGATCATCCCCCTACGAGCAGTACTTC. This gives the protein CSALRSSPYEQYF.

This clonotype was recorded at least ten times. This chain joins TRBV5-1 and TRBJ1-2; TRBD1 matches 7 bases. CDR3 length equals 15 residues. Germline V gene sequence: CDR1 SGHRS, CDR2 YFSETQ. V trimming: 6 bases; J trimming: 4 bases; junction bases outside the gene matches: 12. The CDR3 sequence is CASNYGTAISYGYTF. CDR3 in DNA: TGCGCCAGCAACTACGGGACAGCCATCTCCTATGGCTACACCTTC.

This clonotype was seen more than once but under ten times. DNA of the CDR3: TGCAGCGCCGGGGGCGTAGCGTACTCCTACAATGAGCAGTTCTTC. Amino acids: CSAGGVAYSYNEQFF. J is TRBJ2-1 and V is TRBV29-1, with D perhaps being TRBD1 or TRBD2 (6 bases each). The CDR3 is 15 amino acids. Trimming removed 7 bases at V and 0 bases at J, with 16 bases between. Germline V gene sequence: CDR1 SQVTM, CDR2 ANQGSEA.

This clonotype was seen only a few times. The chain couples TRBV6-5 to TRBJ1-3; D may be TRBD1 (5 bases). The V gene's germline CDR1 is MNHEY and CDR2 SVGAGI. This CDR3 comprises 15 residues. V was trimmed by 0 bases and J by 0 bases, leaving 6 bases between them. CDR3 loop: CASSYSTVSGNTIYF. In DNA, the CDR3 is TGTGCCAGCAGTTACTCGACAGTCTCTGGAAACACCATATATTTT.

This clonotype was picked up many times. The chain uses TRBV5-1 and TRBJ1-3; TRBD1 agrees at 8 bases. Germline CDR1 reads SGHRS; CDR2 reads YFSETQ. This CDR3 has 19 residues. Unmatched junction bases numbered 20, after V lost 4 bases and J lost 5 bases. The CDR3 DNA reads as TGCGCCAGCAGCCATCTCCCGCAGGGGGCGCGGGGGCTACGAAACACCATATATTTT. This encodes CASSHLPQGARGLRNTIYF.

V and J are TRBV14 and TRBJ1-4, with D uncertain. This CDR3 contains 12 residues. In germline, CDR1 is SGHDN, CDR2 FVKESK. The V gene lost 2 bases and the J gene lost 4 bases, with 2 bases spanning the gap. The DNA for the CDR3 is TGTGCCAGCAGCCAAAATAATGAAAAACTGTTTTTT. It specifies CASSQNNEKLFF.

This clonotype was found many times. The germline gene is not matched at one end of the junction; a read error may be the cause. The chain recombines TRBV7-9 with TRBJ2-1; 12 bases agree with TRBD2. This CDR3 spans 16 amino acids. Germline values: CDR1 SEHNR, CDR2 FQNEAQ (reference sequence). This CDR3 reads CAGSLEGLAGSNEQFF. Written as DNA, the CDR3 is TGTGCCGGCAGCCTAGAGGGACTAGCGGGCTCCAATGAGCAGTTCTTC. The entire variable domain, with the rest obtained from reference TRBV7-9 and TRBJ2-1, is as follows: DTGVSQNPRHKITKRGQNVTFRCDPISEHNRLYWYRQTLGQGPEFLTYFQNEAQLEKSRLLSDRFSAERPKGSFSTLEIQRTEQGDSAMYLCAGSLEGLAGSNEQFFGPGTRLTVL.

This clonotype has ten or more counts. This CDR3 is CASSFGPGPQHF. CDR3 DNA: TGTGCCAGCAGTTTTGGCCCGGGGCCCCAGCATTTT. The J gene is TRBJ1-5, the V gene TRBV12-3 or TRBV12-4; D gene uncertain. The length of the CDR3 is 12 residues. Trimming stripped 3 bases from V and 9 bases from J, with 9 bases between.

This clonotype was observed a handful of times. The rearrangement joins TRBV6-4 to TRBJ2-7; 9 positions match TRBD1. The CDR3 runs to 15 residues. Germline CDR1 and CDR2: MRHNA and SNTAGT. The CDR3 is CGLRCGTGTSYEQYF. The CDR3 DNA sequence: TGTGGACTACGGTGCGGGACAGGGACCTCCTACGAGCAGTACTTC.

The chain couples TRBV18 to TRBJ2-7; D possibly corresponds to TRBD2 (5 bases). The CDR3 is 13 residues long. Trimming took 3 bases from V and 6 from J, leaving 12 bases between them. The germline gives CDR1 KGHSH, CDR2 LQKENI. CDR3 region: CASSPKEEVEQYF. CDR3 coding DNA: TGTGCCAGCTCACCCAAAGAGGAGGTCGAGCAGTACTTC.

This clonotype was observed many times. The chain recombines TRBV28 with TRBJ2-3; maybe TRBD2 (6 bases). The CDR3 extends over 15 amino acids. Trimming removed 5 bases from V and 6 bases from J, with 18 bases in between. CDR1 and CDR2 (germline): MDHEN, SYDVKM. The CDR3 sequence is CASSPRDWMADTQYF. The CDR3 nucleotides read TGTGCCAGCAGTCCCAGGGACTGGATGGCGGATACGCAGTATTTT.

In its sample, this clonotype was seen many times. This chain connects TRBV20-1 to TRBJ2-3; weak D call: TRBD2 (6 bases). Trimming took off 5 bases at V and 0 bases at J, with 15 bases between the two ends. The CDR3 extends over 15 amino acids. Germline loops: CDR1 DFQATT, CDR2 SNEGSKA (reference sequence). This CDR3 reads CSAAPSVSSTDTQYF. The CDR3 bases are TGCAGTGCTGCTCCTAGCGTCTCTAGCACAGATACGCAGTATTTT.

This clonotype was recorded many times. The rearrangement links TRBV12-3 or TRBV12-4 to TRBJ2-1; D possibly matches TRBD1 or TRBD2 (6 bases each). The CDR3 loop spans 14 amino acids. The V and J ends lost 5 bases and 3 bases respectively, with 11 bases between them. The CDR3 protein is CASSQGTVYNEQFF. The DNA of the CDR3 is TGTGCCAGCAGTCAGGGGACTGTCTACAATGAGCAGTTCTTC.

This clonotype has at least ten counts. The CDR3 sequence: CSASRGRMDTQYF. CDR3 DNA: TGCAGTGCTAGTCGCGGGAGGATGGATACGCAGTATTTT. This chain links TRBV20-1 with TRBJ2-3; 8 nucleotides match TRBD2. Germline CDR1 is DFQATT and CDR2 is SNEGSKA (reference sequence). The CDR3 is 13 amino acids. The V and J ends lost 3 bases and 6 bases, in that order; junction bases with no gene match: 5.

The sample holds many counts of this clonotype. This chain uses TRBV29-1 with TRBJ2-7; the match to TRBD2 covers 8 bases. The CDR3 contains 13 residues. Trimming took 5 bases from V and 6 from J; bases not matched to a gene: 9. Germline assignment: CDR1 SQVTM and CDR2 ANQGSEA. CDR3 region: CSVKGLVLGEQYF. The CDR3, as DNA: TGCAGCGTTAAGGGACTAGTTTTGGGCGAGCAGTACTTC.

The genes are TRBV2 and TRBJ1-5; D may be TRBD1 (5 bases). The CDR3 extends over 13 amino acids. V lost 8 bases and J lost 9, with 17 bases in between. Germline CDR1 is SNHLY and CDR2 is FYNNEI. CDR3 region: CASGRGRLWPQHF. CDR3 in DNA: TGTGCCAGCGGAAGGGGCCGCTTGTGGCCCCAGCATTTT.

The chain joins TRBV18 to TRBJ1-5, with 8 bases fitting TRBD1. There are 15 residues in the CDR3. The V gene's germline CDR1 is KGHSH and CDR2 LQKENI. J gave up 3 bases and V 6 bases, and 7 bases lay outside the gene matches. The chain's CDR3 is CASSPGQGHNQPQHF. The CDR3 region has the DNA TGTGCCAGCTCGCCTGGACAGGGCCACAATCAGCCCCAGCATTTT.